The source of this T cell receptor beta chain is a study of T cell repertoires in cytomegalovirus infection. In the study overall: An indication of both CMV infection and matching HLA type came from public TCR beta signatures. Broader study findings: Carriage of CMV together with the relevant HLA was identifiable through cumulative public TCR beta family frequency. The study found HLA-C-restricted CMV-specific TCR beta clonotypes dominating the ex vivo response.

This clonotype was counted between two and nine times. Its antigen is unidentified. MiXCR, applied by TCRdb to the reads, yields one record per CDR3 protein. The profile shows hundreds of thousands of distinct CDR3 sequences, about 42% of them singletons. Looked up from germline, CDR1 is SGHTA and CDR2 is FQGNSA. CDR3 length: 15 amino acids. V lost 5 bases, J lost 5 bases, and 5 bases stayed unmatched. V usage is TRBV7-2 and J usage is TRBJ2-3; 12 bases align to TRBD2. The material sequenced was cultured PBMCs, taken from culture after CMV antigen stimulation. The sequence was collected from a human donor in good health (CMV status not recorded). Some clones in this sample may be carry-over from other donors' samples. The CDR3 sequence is CASSPGLAGGDTQYF. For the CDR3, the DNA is TGTGCCAGCAGCCCGGGACTAGCGGGCGGAGATACGCAGTATTTT.